These 8 T cell receptor beta chains came from one sample sequenced in a study of blood T cell repertoires in COVID-19. This table comes from immunoSEQ multiplex PCR, and its TCRdb copy is limited to in-frame clones, with some not included. The table includes 100,000 to 110,000 clones, roughly 92% detected once. Material: peripheral blood. Receptors were obtained from a man aged 50-59 years with active COVID-19.

The rearrangement joins TRBV9 to TRBJ2-1; 7 bases are a match to TRBD2. From germline, CDR1 is SGDLS and CDR2 YYNGEE. V shed 0 bases, J shed 5 bases, and the junction held 5 bases outside the gene matches. The CDR3 has 15 amino acids. CDR3 region: CASSVEPSGNNEQFF. DNA of the CDR3: TGTGCCAGCAGCGTAGAGCCTAGCGGAAACAATGAGCAGTTCTTC.

The chain joins TRBV9 to TRBJ1-1; 7 bases fit TRBD1. Trimming cost V 4 bases and J 6 bases; bases outside gene matches: 9. Germline CDR1 SGDLS, CDR2 YYNGEE. This CDR3 comprises 14 residues. The CDR3 sequence: CASSPRQGNAEAFF. DNA of the CDR3: TGTGCCAGCAGCCCCAGACAGGGTAACGCTGAAGCTTTCTTT.

The chain links TRBV18 to TRBJ2-3, with 7 bases fitting TRBD2. V was clipped by 3 bases and J by 2 bases; unmatched bases: 5. CDR1 is KGHSH and CDR2 is LQKENI in the germline V gene. CDR3 length equals 15 residues. The CDR3 is CASSPTGGTTDTQYF. The CDR3 DNA is TGTGCCAGCTCACCGACGGGGGGTACCACAGATACGCAGTATTTT.

The chain employs TRBV19 and TRBJ1-5; no clear D. The CDR3 contains 13 residues. The germline CDR1 and CDR2 sequences are LNHDA and SQIVND (reference sequence). V dropped 8 bases and J dropped 9 bases, with 17 bases sitting between them. The CDR3 here is CASGEGLLPPQHF. The CDR3 region has the DNA TGTGCCAGTGGTGAGGGTTTGTTACCGCCCCAGCATTTT.

This chain uses TRBV18 with TRBJ2-3; D not resolved. The ends were cut back, 1 base at V and 6 bases at J, with 11 bases in the middle. Germline V lookup: CDR1 KGHSH, CDR2 LQKENI. The CDR3 is made up of 14 amino acids. The CDR3, as DNA: TGTGCCAGCTCACCACGGATCAGCGCCGATACGCAGTATTTT. Its translation is CASSPRISADTQYF.

CDR3 sequence reads: CASSLGAFTGELFF. The CDR3 DNA is TGTGCCAGCAGCTTAGGGGCGTTCACCGGGGAGCTGTTTTTT. The chain carries TRBV11-2 and TRBJ2-2; no clear D gene. The CDR3 is made up of 14 amino acids. Looked up from germline, CDR1 is SGHAT and CDR2 is FQNNGV. V was pared by 1 base and J by 4 bases, with 7 bases between. Drawing the rest from reference TRBV11-2 and TRBJ2-2, the complete variable domain is EAGVAQSPRYKIIEKRQSVAFWCNPISGHATLYWYQQILGQGPKLLIQFQNNGVVDDSQLPKDRFSAERLKGVDSTLKIQPAKLEDSAVYLCASSLGAFTGELFFGEGSRLTVL.

The chain has TRBV9 and TRBJ2-1; D remains ambiguous. The CDR3 length is 12 residues. Germline CDR1 reads SGDLS; CDR2 reads YYNGEE. Between the trimmed V and J ends, which lost 1 base and 8 bases, there was a span of 7 bases. The chain's CDR3 is CASSVTPDEQFF. CDR3 DNA sequence: TGTGCCAGCAGCGTAACTCCGGATGAGCAGTTCTTC.

CDR3 nucleotide sequence: TGTGCCAGCAGTTCCCTGGGACAGGGGGCGCTTGGCTACACCTTC. It codes for CASSSLGQGALGYTF. The chain employs TRBV6-5 and TRBJ1-2, with 12 nucleotides matching TRBD1. The length of the CDR3 is 15 residues. Germline-derived CDR1 and CDR2 are MNHEY and SVGAGI. The trim removed 4 bases at V and 7 bases at J, leaving 7 bases unmatched.